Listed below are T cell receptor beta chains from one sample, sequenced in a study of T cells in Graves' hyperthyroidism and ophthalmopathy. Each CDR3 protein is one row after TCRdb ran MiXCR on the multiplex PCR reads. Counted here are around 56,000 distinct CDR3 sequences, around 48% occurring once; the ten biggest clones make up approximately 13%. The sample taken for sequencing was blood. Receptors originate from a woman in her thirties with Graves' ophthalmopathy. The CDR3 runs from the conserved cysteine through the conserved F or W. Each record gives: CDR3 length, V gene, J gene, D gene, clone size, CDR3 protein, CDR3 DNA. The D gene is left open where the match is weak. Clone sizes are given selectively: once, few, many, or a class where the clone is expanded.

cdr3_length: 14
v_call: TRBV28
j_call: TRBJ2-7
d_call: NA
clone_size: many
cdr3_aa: CASTLGPGRYEQYF
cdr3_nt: TGTGCCAGCACCCTTGGGCCAGGGAGGTACGAGCAGTACTTC

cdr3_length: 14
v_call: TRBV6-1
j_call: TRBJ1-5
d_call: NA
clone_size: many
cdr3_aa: CASTLGGDNQPQHF
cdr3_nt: TGTGCCAGCACTCTCGGGGGGGACAATCAGCCCCAGCATTTT

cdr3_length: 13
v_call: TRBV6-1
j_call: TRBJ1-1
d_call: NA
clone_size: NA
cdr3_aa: CASILAGSTEAFF
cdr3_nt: TGTGCCAGCATCTTGGCGGGGTCCACTGAAGCTTTCTTT

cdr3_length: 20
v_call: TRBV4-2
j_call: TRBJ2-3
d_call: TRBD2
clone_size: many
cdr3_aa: CASSHRTVGDKRGSTDTQYF
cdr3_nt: TGTGCCAGCAGCCACCGGACCGTGGGAGACAAGCGGGGAAGCACAGATACGCAGTATTTT

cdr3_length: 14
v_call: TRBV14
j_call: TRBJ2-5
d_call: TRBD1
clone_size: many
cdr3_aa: CASSQSFTGGTQYF
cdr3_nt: TGTGCCAGCAGCCAGTCGTTTACAGGGGGGACCCAGTACTTC

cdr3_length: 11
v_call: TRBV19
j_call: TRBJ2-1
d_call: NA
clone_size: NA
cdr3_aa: CASSPGPEQFF
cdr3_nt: TGTGCCAGTAGTCCGGGACCTGAGCAGTTCTTC

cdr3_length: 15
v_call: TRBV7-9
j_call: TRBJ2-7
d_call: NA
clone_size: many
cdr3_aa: CASSLGGTTTYEQYF
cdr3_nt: TGTGCCAGCAGCTTAGGTGGGACAACCACCTACGAGCAGTACTTC

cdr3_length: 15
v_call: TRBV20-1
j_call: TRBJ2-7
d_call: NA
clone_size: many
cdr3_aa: CSARDLSTGSYEQYF
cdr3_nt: TGCAGTGCTAGAGATTTGTCTACGGGCTCCTACGAGCAGTACTTC

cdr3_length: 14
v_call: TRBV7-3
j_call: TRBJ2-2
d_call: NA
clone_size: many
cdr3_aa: CASSLGRATGELFF
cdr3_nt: TGTGCCAGCAGCTTAGGCAGAGCCACCGGGGAGCTGTTTTTT

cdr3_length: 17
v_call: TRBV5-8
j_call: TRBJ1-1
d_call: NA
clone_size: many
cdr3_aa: CASPLIPEAPENTEAFF
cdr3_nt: TGTGCCAGCCCCCTTATCCCAGAGGCTCCGGAGAACACTGAAGCTTTCTTT

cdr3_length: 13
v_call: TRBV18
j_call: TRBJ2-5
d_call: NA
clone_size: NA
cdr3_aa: CASSPGAAETQYF
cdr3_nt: TGTGCCAGCTCACCAGGGGCAGCGGAGACCCAGTACTTC

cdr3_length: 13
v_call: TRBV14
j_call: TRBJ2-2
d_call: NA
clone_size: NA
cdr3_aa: CASSPSLTGELFF
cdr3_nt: TGTGCCAGCAGCCCATCCCTTACCGGGGAGCTGTTTTTT

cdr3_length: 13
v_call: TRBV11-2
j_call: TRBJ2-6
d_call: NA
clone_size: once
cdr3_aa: CACSPGTANVLTF
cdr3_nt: TGCGCCTGCAGCCCCGGGACAGCCAACGTCCTGACTTTC

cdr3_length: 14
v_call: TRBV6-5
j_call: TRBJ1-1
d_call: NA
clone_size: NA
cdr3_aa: CASGRTGGRAEAFF
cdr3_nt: TGTGCCAGCGGTCGCACAGGAGGGAGGGCCGAAGCTTTCTTT

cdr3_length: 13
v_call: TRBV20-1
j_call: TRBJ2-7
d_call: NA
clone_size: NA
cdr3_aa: CSGEYNPGDEQYF
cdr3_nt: TGCAGTGGGGAGTATAACCCTGGAGACGAGCAGTACTTC

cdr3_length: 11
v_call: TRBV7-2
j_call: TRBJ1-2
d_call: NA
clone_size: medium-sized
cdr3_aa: CASSLSWGYTF
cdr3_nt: TGTGCCAGCAGCTTAAGTTGGGGCTACACCTTC

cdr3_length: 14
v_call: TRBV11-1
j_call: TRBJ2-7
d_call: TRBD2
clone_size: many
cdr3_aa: CASSFALAGDEQYF
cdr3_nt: TGTGCCAGCAGCTTCGCCCTAGCGGGAGACGAGCAGTACTTC

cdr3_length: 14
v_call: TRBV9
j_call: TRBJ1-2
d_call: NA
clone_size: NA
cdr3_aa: CASSGIKPDYGYTF
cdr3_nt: TGTGCCAGCAGCGGCATCAAACCCGACTATGGCTACACCTTC

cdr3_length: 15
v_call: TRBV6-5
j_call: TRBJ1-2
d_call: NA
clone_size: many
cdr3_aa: CASSKLTVFNYGYTF
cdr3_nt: TGTGCCAGCAGTAAGCTGACAGTGTTTAACTATGGCTACACCTTC

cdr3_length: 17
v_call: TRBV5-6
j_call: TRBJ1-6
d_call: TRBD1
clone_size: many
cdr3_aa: CASSLEGRDSFNSPLHF
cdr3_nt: TGTGCCAGCAGCCTGGAAGGAAGGGACAGCTTTAATTCACCCCTCCACTTT

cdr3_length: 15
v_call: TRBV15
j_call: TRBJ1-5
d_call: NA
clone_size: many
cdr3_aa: CATSGIGRGNQPQHF
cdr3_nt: TGTGCCACGTCAGGGATCGGAAGGGGCAATCAGCCCCAGCATTTT

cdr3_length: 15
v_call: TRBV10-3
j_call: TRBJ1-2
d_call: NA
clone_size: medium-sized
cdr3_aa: CAISEGRQQHYGYTF
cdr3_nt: TGTGCCATCAGTGAGGGTCGGCAGCAACACTATGGCTACACCTTC

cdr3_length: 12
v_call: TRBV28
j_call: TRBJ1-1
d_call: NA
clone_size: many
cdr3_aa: CASKGRDTEAFF
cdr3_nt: TGTGCCAGCAAGGGAAGGGACACTGAAGCTTTCTTT

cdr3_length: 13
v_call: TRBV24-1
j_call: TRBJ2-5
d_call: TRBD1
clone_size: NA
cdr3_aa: CATGGQKQETQYF
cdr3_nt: TGTGCCACCGGGGGACAGAAGCAAGAGACCCAGTACTTC

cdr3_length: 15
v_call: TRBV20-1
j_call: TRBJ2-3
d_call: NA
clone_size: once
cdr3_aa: CSASELTKGADTQCF
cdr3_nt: TGCAGTGCTAGTGAACTCACAAAGGGCGCAGATACGCAGTGTTTT

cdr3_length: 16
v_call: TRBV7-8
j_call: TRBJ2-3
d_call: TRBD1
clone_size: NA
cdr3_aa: CASSWDRTPSTDTQYF
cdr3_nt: TGTGCCAGCAGCTGGGACAGGACACCTAGCACAGATACGCAGTATTTT

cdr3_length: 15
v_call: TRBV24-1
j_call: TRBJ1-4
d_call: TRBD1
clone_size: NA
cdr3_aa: CATSDGTEGNEKLFF
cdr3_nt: TGTGCCACCAGTGATGGGACAGAAGGTAATGAAAAACTGTTTTTT

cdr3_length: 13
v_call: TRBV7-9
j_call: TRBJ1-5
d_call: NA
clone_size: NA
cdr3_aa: CVGSRDTNQPQHF
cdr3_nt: TGTGTCGGCAGCCGGGACACCAATCAGCCCCAGCATTTT

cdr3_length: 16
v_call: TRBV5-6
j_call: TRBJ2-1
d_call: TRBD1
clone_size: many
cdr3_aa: CASSTPGQGAFSEQFF
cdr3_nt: TGTGCCAGCAGCACCCCGGGACAGGGAGCATTCAGTGAGCAGTTCTTC

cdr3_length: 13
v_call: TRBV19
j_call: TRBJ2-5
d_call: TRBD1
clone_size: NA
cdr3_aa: CATSEGAGETQHF
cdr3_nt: TGTGCCACCTCCGAGGGGGCTGGGGAGACCCAGCACTTC

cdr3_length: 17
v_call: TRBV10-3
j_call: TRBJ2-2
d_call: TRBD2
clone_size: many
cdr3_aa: CAIKGGLAGDISGELFF
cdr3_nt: TGTGCCATCAAGGGGGGTTTAGCGGGAGATATCTCCGGGGAGCTGTTTTTT

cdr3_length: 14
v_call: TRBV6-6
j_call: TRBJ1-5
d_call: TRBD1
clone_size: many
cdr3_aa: CASTYRGTNQPQHF
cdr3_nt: TGTGCCAGCACATACAGGGGGACCAATCAGCCCCAGCATTTT

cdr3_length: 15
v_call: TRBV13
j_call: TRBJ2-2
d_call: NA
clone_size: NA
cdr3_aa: CASSLSGANTGELFF
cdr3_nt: TGTGCCAGCAGTTTAAGCGGAGCGAACACCGGGGAGCTGTTTTTT

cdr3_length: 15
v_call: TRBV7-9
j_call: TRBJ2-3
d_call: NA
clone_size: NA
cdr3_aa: CASSPSDGLTNTQYF
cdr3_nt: TGTGCCAGCAGCCCGTCGGACGGGCTCACAAATACGCAGTATTTT

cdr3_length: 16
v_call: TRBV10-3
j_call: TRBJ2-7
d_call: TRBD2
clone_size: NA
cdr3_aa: CAIRTSGRASSYEQYF
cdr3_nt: TGTGCCATCAGGACTAGCGGGAGGGCCAGCTCCTACGAGCAGTACTTC

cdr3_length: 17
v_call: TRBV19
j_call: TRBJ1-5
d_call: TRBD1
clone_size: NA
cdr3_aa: CASSSLDRGQSNQPQHF
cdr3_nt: TGTGCCAGTAGTTCCCTTGACAGGGGGCAGAGCAATCAGCCCCAGCATTTT

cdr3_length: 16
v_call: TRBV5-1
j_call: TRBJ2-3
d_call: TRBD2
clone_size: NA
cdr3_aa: CASSSPGLAGINEQYF
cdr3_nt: TGCGCCAGCAGCTCTCCGGGACTAGCGGGGATCAATGAGCAGTATTTT

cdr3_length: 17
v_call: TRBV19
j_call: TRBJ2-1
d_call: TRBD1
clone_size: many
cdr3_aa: CASSASSWGQGRSEQFF
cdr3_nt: TGTGCCAGTAGCGCCTCCTCCTGGGGACAGGGGCGAAGTGAGCAGTTCTTC

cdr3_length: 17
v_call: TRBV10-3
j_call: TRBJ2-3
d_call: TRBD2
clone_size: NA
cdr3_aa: CASSPQVGGSFTDTQYF
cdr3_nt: TGTGCCAGCAGCCCCCAAGTGGGAGGGAGTTTCACAGATACGCAGTATTTT